The 10 T cell receptor beta chains reported below all come from one sample, sequenced in a study of neoadjuvant anti-PD-1 for oral cavity cancer. Profiled with immunoSEQ multiplex PCR; TCRdb holds only in-frame clones, not every one. The sample has approximately 7,100 clones, approximately 46% seen once. This material consisted of tumor tissue, taken before nivolumab (anti-PD-1) treatment. All receptors come from a person aged 40 to 85 with oral cavity squamous cell carcinoma.

The chain links TRBV28 to TRBJ1-1; D is undetermined. V gave up 2 bases and J gave up 0 bases, with 10 bases separating them. Germline-derived CDR1 and CDR2 are MDHEN and SYDVKM. This CDR3 comprises 15 residues. The CDR3 nucleotides read TGTGCCAGCAGTTTACAAGGGAACATGAACACTGAAGCTTTCTTT. Translating it yields CASSLQGNMNTEAFF.

The chain uses TRBV4-3 and TRBJ2-3, with 8 bases identical to TRBD2. The germline V gene has CDR1 LGHNA and CDR2 YSLEER. The ends lost 0 bases at V and 9 bases at J; junction bases unmatched: 17. CDR3 length: 18 amino acids. The CDR3 reads CASSQDSPGTSWTETQYF. Written as DNA, the CDR3 is TGCGCCAGCAGCCAAGACTCCCCGGGGACTAGTTGGACGGAGACGCAGTATTTT.

The gene calls are TRBV4-3 and TRBJ2-4; 12 bases match TRBD2. Losses at the gene ends were 1 base for V and 3 bases for J; bases not matched to a gene: 4. The CDR3 length is 17 residues. In germline, CDR1 is LGHNA, CDR2 YSLEER. CDR3 DNA: TGCGCCAGCAGCCAAGGCCTAGCGGGGGGGGGCAAAAACATTCAGTACTTC. This sequence encodes CASSQGLAGGGKNIQYF.

This clone has a handful of counts. This chain joins TRBV5-1 and TRBJ2-2, with 10 bases aligning to TRBD1. The CDR3 covers 13 residues. V trimming: 4 bases; J trimming: 6 bases; junction bases outside the gene matches: 0. Looked up from germline, CDR1 is SGHRS and CDR2 is YFSETQ. The CDR3 sequence is CASSGTGAGELFF. CDR3 sequence (DNA): TGCGCCAGCAGCGGGACAGGGGCCGGGGAGCTGTTTTTT.

The CDR3 DNA reads as TGTGCCAGCAGCCGAAGGGGGGGGGAGACTACGAGCAATCAGCCCCAGCATTTT. Its translation is CASSRRGGETTSNQPQHF. This sequence joins TRBV14 and TRBJ1-5; D might be TRBD1 (6 bases). Trimming took off 4 bases at V and 1 base at J, with 20 bases between the two ends. Per the germline V gene, CDR1 is SGHDN and CDR2 is FVKESK. This CDR3 has 18 amino acids.

This clone was recorded once. CDR3 sequence (DNA): TGTGCCAGCAGCCTGGACCGACTTAGGCCCCAGCATTTT. It yields the protein CASSLDRLRPQHF. This rearrangement joins TRBV6-1 to TRBJ1-5; D gene uncertain. The CDR3 is made up of 13 amino acids. The germline V and J ends were trimmed by 6 bases and 9 bases, with 15 bases remaining between them. Germline CDR1 MNHNS, CDR2 SASEGT.

The V gene is TRBV4-2, the J gene TRBJ1-2; D is unclear. The CDR3 consists of 12 residues. Germline CDR1 LGHNA, CDR2 YNFKEQ. Between the trimmed V and J ends, which lost 0 bases and 8 bases, there was a span of 7 bases. In nucleotides, the CDR3 is TGTGCCAGCAGCCAAGACAGCTTCGGCTACACCTTC. It specifies CASSQDSFGYTF.

The gene calls are TRBV4-2 and TRBJ1-2; TRBD1 is a possible D gene (6 bases). Germline V lookup: CDR1 LGHNA, CDR2 YNFKEQ. V lost 6 bases to trimming and J lost 0 bases, with 14 bases between them. CDR3 length: 15 residues. CDR3 sequence reads: CASRDTGTSNYGYTF. The CDR3 bases are TGTGCCAGCAGGGACACAGGGACCTCTAACTATGGCTACACCTTC.

This clone was counted between two and nine times. The gene calls are TRBV25-1 and TRBJ2-1; 7 nucleotides align to TRBD1. Germline assignment: CDR1 MGHDK and CDR2 SYGVNS. The junction had 4 bases not matched to a gene; V was cut back by 5 bases and J by 6 bases. The CDR3 runs to 13 residues. CDR3 DNA sequence: TGTGCCAGCAGTCAACAGGGGAGCAATGAGCAGTTCTTC. Protein sequence: CASSQQGSNEQFF. Looking up the rest from reference TRBV25-1 and TRBJ2-1 gives the full variable domain: EADIYQTPRYLVIGTGKKITLECSQTMGHDKMYWYQQDPGMELHLIHYSYGVNSTEKGDLSSESTVSRIRTEHFPLTLESARPSHTSQYLCASSQQGSNEQFFGPGTRLTVL.

The chain is built from TRBV7-2 and TRBJ2-5; 11 bases agree with TRBD2. CDR1 SGHTA and CDR2 FQGNSA come from the germline V gene. The J segment lost 3 bases and the V segment lost 5 bases, leaving 8 bases of the junction unmatched. This CDR3 comprises 16 residues. This CDR3 is CASSRRASGGKETQYF. Here the CDR3 DNA reads TGTGCCAGCAGCCGGAGGGCTAGCGGGGGGAAAGAGACCCAGTACTTC.